A selection of T cell receptor beta chains follows, all from one sample in a study of radiotherapy plus CTLA-4 blockade in lung cancer. Using immunoSEQ multiplex PCR, the repertoire was profiled, and TCRdb retains in-frame clones only, with some absent. The profile covers roughly 62,000 clones, with approximately 76% appearing a single time and roughly 3.1% taken by the ten largest. The specimen was peripheral blood, collected from a patient treated with radiotherapy plus ipilimumab. These receptors were obtained from a human donor with non-small cell lung cancer who had a complete response to radiotherapy plus ipilimumab. CDR3s include the opening cysteine and the closing phenylalanine or tryptophan.

j_call v_call cdr3_aa
TRBJ2-1 TRBV11-2 CASSPLAGGLYEQFF
TRBJ1-5 TRBV7-9 CASSFRRVGDQPQHF
TRBJ2-1 TRBV18 CASLHRGSYNEQFF
TRBJ1-3 TRBV18 CASSPQQGPSGNTIYF
TRBJ2-2 TRBV19 CAGGLAGASTGELFF
TRBJ2-2 TRBV28 CASSPQGVTGELFF
TRBJ1-5 TRBV28 CASSSTRAVSLYSNQPQHF
TRBJ2-2 TRBV5-4 CASSGRGVAGELFF
TRBJ2-7 TRBV19 CASSRTGTRDEQYF
TRBJ2-7 TRBV14 CASSQDLRGEQYF
TRBJ2-7 TRBV9 CASSVAPGHQYEQYF
TRBJ1-4 TRBV5-1 CASSRDSSNEKLFF
- TRBV28 CASSFLAGGVYEQYF
TRBJ1-5 TRBV15 CATSRDQRRAGNQPQHF
TRBJ2-7 TRBV5-1 CASSLAGGTGGYEQYF
TRBJ2-3 TRBV6-1 CASSQLAGGLAGQYF
TRBJ2-7 TRBV4-2 CASSQDTGQLQYF
TRBJ1-1 TRBV7-9 CASSAQQVNTEAFF
TRBJ1-2 TRBV5-1 CASSLTGNSYGYTF
TRBJ1-6 TRBV6-5 CASRPAGTERPLHF
TRBJ1-5 TRBV10-2 CASSGQDRHSNQPQHF
TRBJ2-7 TRBV11-2 CASSLNWRGASYEQYF
TRBJ1-3 TRBV5-1 CASSLGTGNGNTIYF
TRBJ2-5 TRBV5-1 CASSLGTEETQYF
TRBJ2-7 TRBV19 CASSTLQSLGSDEQYF
TRBJ2-1 TRBV14 CASSPPGIASGWGQQFF
TRBJ2-3 TRBV5-1 CASSSANAGSGDTQYF
TRBJ2-3 TRBV9 CASSVGPSGYSTDTQYF
TRBJ2-7 TRBV10-3 CAISSTGQGAYEQYF
TRBJ2-5 TRBV6-1 CASSDQGTSTETQYF
TRBJ2-2 TRBV27 CASRGAQQGFGELFF
TRBJ1-6 TRBV10-2 CASSERAGGGANSPLHF
TRBJ2-5 TRBV25-1 CASSWFGGGRRQETQYF
TRBJ2-7 TRBV5-1 CASSSNLAGESEQYF
TRBJ1-3 TRBV19 CASSYRSGNTIYF
TRBJ1-1 TRBV7-9 CASSLEVSGLF
TRBJ2-7 TRBV6-5 CASSLTSPLYEQYF
- TRBV2 CASSERTGYHEQYF
TRBJ2-7 TRBV15 CATSRDREGEQYF
TRBJ2-1 TRBV9 CASSVEGTSGPYNEQFF
TRBJ2-5 TRBV7-6 CASSFGGGKTQYF
TRBJ1-2 TRBV28 CASSPPGQFNYGYTF
TRBJ1-5 TRBV7-2 CASSLPRQGYQPQHF
TRBJ2-2 TRBV7-9 CASSLYKGLAGVRTGELFF
- TRBV19 CASRGSSGGSPTYEQYF
TRBJ2-1 TRBV7-6 CASSWGTSTYNEQFF
TRBJ2-7 TRBV6-1 CASSVPASYEQYF
- TRBV6-5 CASSYRGGTGGFEQYF